The TCR beta chain described here comes from a study of type 1 and type 2 diabetes patients. This CDR3 is 13 amino acids long. Looked up from germline, CDR1 is SGHTA and CDR2 is FQGTGA. The ends were cut back, 3 bases at V and 4 bases at J, with 9 bases in the middle. Amplification started from genomic DNA. Amplification of the beta chain CDR3 used 30 forward and 13 reverse multiplex primers. In TCRdb, the multiplex PCR reads were re-called with MiXCR into one record per CDR3 protein. The sample shows fewer than 300,000 distinct CDR3 sequences, around 50% of them seen only once. This sequence joins TRBV7-3 and TRBJ2-5; the D is unclear. This sequence originates from a young man with type 2 diabetes. Sequences were obtained from peripheral blood mononuclear cells (PBMCs). CDR3 loop: CASSFDEAETQYF. CDR3 DNA sequence: TGTGCCAGCAGCTTCGATGAGGCAGAGACCCAGTACTTC.